This TCR beta chain was recorded in a study of Graves' ophthalmopathy and Graves' hyperthyroidism. Study results and caveats: Blood shared most expanded thyroid clonotypes above 0.001 frequency.

From RNA, the CDR3 regions of TCR beta chains were amplified and sequenced. A first-round RT-PCR used HTBI primers, followed by a second-round multiplex PCR. TCRdb reanalysed the multiplex PCR reads using MiXCR and keeps one entry per CDR3 protein. This table holds a few hundred thousand distinct CDR3 sequences, 15% to 19% found once. The authors diagnosed from clinical symptoms, serum thyroxine, TRAb, thyroid ultrasound and orbital computed tomography. Comments on this clonotype: Its antigen is unidentified.

Trimming pared 1 base from V and 1 base from J, leaving 4 bases between. The germline V gene encodes CDR1 MNHEY and CDR2 SVGEGT. The CDR3 consists of 14 residues. Sequencing was carried out using peripheral blood. The rearrangement joins TRBV6-2 or TRBV6-3 to TRBJ2-2; no firm D call. The receptor's source is a woman in her late teens or twenties with stable Graves' hyperthyroidism. The chain's CDR3 is CASSYYRNTGELFF. The CDR3 DNA sequence: TGTGCCAGCAGTTACTACCGGAACACCGGGGAGCTGTTTTTT.